These 25 T cell receptor beta chains were sequenced from one sample in a study of spatial heterogeneity in lung cancer. Documented time point: blood at routine non-recurrence follow-up after resection. From the 5' RACE reads, TCRdb called clonotypes with MiXCR, one entry per CDR3 protein. The table lists more than 9,000 distinct CDR3 sequences, around 23% of them singletons, with roughly two fifths in the top ten. The material was PBMCs, obtained at follow-up. These receptors all stem from a male donor with early-stage non-small cell lung cancer.

This clonotype was observed many times. The rearrangement uses TRBV7-9 and TRBJ2-5; a possible D gene is TRBD1 (6 bases). Germline lookup yields CDR1 SEHNR and CDR2 FQNEAQ (reference sequence). The V end lost 11 bases, the J end lost 1 base, and 11 bases lay between the germline ends. The CDR3 loop spans 12 amino acids. CDR3 amino acids: CAWGPLQETQYF. CDR3 DNA sequence: TGTGCCTGGGGGCCCCTCCAAGAGACCCAGTACTTC.

The chain recombines TRBV3-1 with TRBJ2-7; no clear D gene. The CDR3 sequence is 15 residues long. From germline, CDR1 is LGHDT and CDR2 YNNKEL (reference sequence). Between the trimmed V and J ends, which lost 3 bases and 2 bases, there was a span of 14 bases. CDR3 bases: TGTGCCAGCAGCCAGACGATAAGAACAACCTACGAGCAGTACTTC. It yields the protein CASSQTIRTTYEQYF.

There are many counts of this clonotype. The rearrangement links TRBV30 to TRBJ1-5, with D unclear. The CDR3 extends over 13 amino acids. V gave up 3 bases and J gave up 1 base, with 7 bases separating them. Germline V gene data show CDR1 as GTSNPN and CDR2 as SVGIG (reference sequence). This CDR3 reads CAWSEDSNQPQHF. The CDR3 nucleotides are TGTGCCTGGAGCGAGGACAGCAATCAGCCCCAGCATTTT.

The J gene is TRBJ2-7, the V gene TRBV6-1; D may be TRBD1 (5 bases). Germline V CDR1 and CDR2: MNHNS, SASEGT. Trimming left V 7 bases short and J 2 bases short, with 9 bases between. This CDR3 has 12 residues. CDR3 DNA sequence: TGTGCCAGCATAGCCAGGGCCTACGAGCAGTACTTC. Encoded protein: CASIARAYEQYF.

The chain has TRBV12-3 or TRBV12-4 and TRBJ1-2; D ambiguous. Trimming removed 4 bases at V and 3 bases at J, with 6 bases between. CDR3 length: 12 residues. The CDR3 DNA follows: TGTGCCAGCAGTTCTGGGGACTATGGCTACACCTTC. The encoded protein is CASSSGDYGYTF.

The genes are TRBV14 and TRBJ2-3, with a possible D match to TRBD2 (6 bases). There are 11 residues in the CDR3. V lost 2 bases and J lost 11, with 8 bases in between. Germline CDR1 is SGHDN and CDR2 is FVKESK. CDR3 coding DNA: TGTGCCAGCAGCCAACAGGGAGGGCAGTATTTT. The encoded protein is CASSQQGGQYF.

This clonotype was recorded a few times. V usage is TRBV9 and J usage is TRBJ2-1; a weak D match, TRBD2 (5 bases). The V gene's germline CDR1 is SGDLS and CDR2 YYNGEE. The V and J ends lost 0 bases and 0 bases respectively, with 7 bases between them. The CDR3 length is 15 residues. The CDR3 nucleotides read TGTGCCAGCAGCGTAGTTGCGGGCTCCTACAATGAGCAGTTCTTC. Translating gives CASSVVAGSYNEQFF.

The table lists this clonotype with many counts. The V and J genes are TRBV11-2 and TRBJ2-5, with 8 bases lining up with TRBD2. Germline V gene data show CDR1 as SGHAT and CDR2 as FQNNGV. The V gene end was trimmed by 1 base and the J gene end by 1 base; junction bases not matched to a gene: 2. The CDR3 spans 15 residues. The CDR3 region has the DNA TGTGCCAGCAGCTTAGTACGGGGGGGCCAAGAGACCCAGTACTTC. It codes for CASSLVRGGQETQYF.

This clonotype was picked up a small number of times. This chain connects TRBV7-2 to TRBJ2-3; a possible D gene is TRBD2 (5 bases). The germline gives CDR1 SGHTA, CDR2 FQGNSA. This CDR3 has 14 amino acids. Trimming shortened V by 3 bases and J by 6 bases, and 13 bases separated the two germline ends. The CDR3 DNA sequence: TGTGCCAGCAGCTTGGACGGGCGCGGGGATACGCAGTATTTT. It is translated as CASSLDGRGDTQYF.

This clonotype was counted at least ten times. The chain carries TRBV28 and TRBJ2-7; D call uncertain. This CDR3 contains 11 residues. The V and J ends lost 4 bases and 7 bases respectively, with 8 bases between them. CDR1 MDHEN and CDR2 SYDVKM come from the germline V gene. The CDR3 DNA reads as TGTGCCAGCAGTTCGACGCGGGAGCAGTACTTC. Protein: CASSSTREQYF.

The table lists this clonotype with many counts. The CDR3 spells CSARPTGGSNQPQHF. CDR3 coding DNA: TGCAGTGCTAGACCGACAGGGGGAAGCAATCAGCCCCAGCATTTT. V and J are TRBV20-1 and TRBJ1-5, with 9 bases that match TRBD1. Germline CDR1 reads DFQATT; CDR2 reads SNEGSKA (reference sequence). Trimming took 2 bases from V and 1 from J; bases not matched to a gene: 3. The CDR3 totals 15 residues.

This clonotype was seen many times. One end of the junction is discordant with germline, which a read error may explain. The chain links TRBV19 to TRBJ1-5; TRBD1 aligns across 7 bases. Looked up from germline, CDR1 is LNHDA and CDR2 is SQIVND (reference sequence). The CDR3 totals 14 residues. The CDR3, as DNA: TGTGCCGGTAGTGCGACAGGGCTGGATCAGCCCCAGCATTTT. It codes for CAGSATGLDQPQHF.

The rearrangement links TRBV5-4 to TRBJ2-2, with TRBD1 matching over 10 bases. The junction had 8 bases not matched to a gene; V was cut back by 5 bases and J by 4 bases. Germline V gene data show CDR1 as SGHNT and CDR2 as YYREEE (reference sequence). The CDR3 runs to 16 residues. The CDR3 protein is CASRSGTGASTGELFF. The CDR3 bases are TGTGCCAGCAGGTCCGGGACAGGGGCTTCCACCGGGGAGCTGTTTTTT.

Within the sample, this clonotype is medium-sized (0.01 to 0.1%). The chain links TRBV28 to TRBJ2-2; 10 bases are shared with TRBD1. CDR3 length: 18 residues. The V gene's germline CDR1 is MDHEN and CDR2 SYDVKM. The junction had 10 bases not matched to a gene; V was cut back by 5 bases and J by 1 base. CDR3 nucleotides: TGTGCCAGCAGTGCAGGAACGGGACAGGGGAAGAACACCGGGGAGCTGTTTTTT. Residues: CASSAGTGQGKNTGELFF.

On this clonotype itself: Possible read error: a much larger clone is one base away. The chain has TRBV27 and TRBJ2-1; tentative D call: TRBD1 (8 bases). The CDR3 is 13 residues long. Between the trimmed V and J ends, which lost 10 bases and 5 bases, there was a span of 15 bases. In germline, CDR1 is MNHEY, CDR2 SMNVEV (reference sequence). CDR3 in amino acids: CATQGGANNEQFF. In DNA, the CDR3 is TGTGCCACACAGGGGGGGGCCAACAATGAGCAGTTCTTC.

This rearrangement joins TRBV18 to TRBJ2-1; D possibly uses TRBD1 or TRBD2 (5 bases each). Trimming left V 0 bases short and J 0 bases short, with 9 bases between. CDR3 size: 16 residues. The germline CDR1 and CDR2 sequences are KGHSH and LQKENI. The CDR3 nucleotides read TGTGCCAGCTCACCACCGGCAGGGAGCTCCTACAATGAGCAGTTCTTC. It encodes CASSPPAGSSYNEQFF.

This clonotype came up once. This sequence joins TRBV12-3 or TRBV12-4 and TRBJ1-2; possibly TRBD1 for D (5 bases). The CDR3 runs 11 residues. V was trimmed by 5 bases and J by 8 bases, leaving 9 bases between them. CDR3 sequence reads: CASSLGEGYTF. The CDR3 nucleotides read TGTGCCAGCAGTCTAGGGGAGGGCTACACCTTC.

The CDR3 bases are TGTGCCAGCAGCTCCCCCAGAGCCTTTAACTATGGCTACACCTTC. Protein sequence: CASSSPRAFNYGYTF. This chain links TRBV7-9 with TRBJ1-2; D gene uncertain. CDR1 and CDR2 (germline): SEHNR, FQNEAQ (reference sequence). The CDR3 sequence is 15 residues long. With 4 bases removed from V and 1 base from J, the gap between germline ends came to 13 bases.

This clonotype occurred a few times. The CDR3 DNA reads TGCAGTGCTAGGACTAGCGGGGGGTTCTACAATGAGCAGTTCTTC. This encodes CSARTSGGFYNEQFF. This rearrangement joins TRBV20-1 to TRBJ2-1; 13 bases agree with TRBD2. The CDR3 covers 15 residues. V lost 3 bases to trimming and J lost 3 bases; unmatched junction nucleotides: 2. Germline values: CDR1 DFQATT, CDR2 SNEGSKA (reference sequence).

This clonotype was detected a few times. The V and J genes are TRBV6-1 and TRBJ1-2; maybe TRBD1 (5 bases). The CDR3 totals 15 residues. CDR1 MNHNS and CDR2 SASEGT come from the germline V gene. V was trimmed by 4 bases and J by 5 bases, leaving 17 bases between them. The CDR3 coding sequence is TGTGCCAGCAGTGTATTGGGGGTTGCGCGTTATGGCTACACCTTC. It specifies CASSVLGVARYGYTF.

This clonotype was picked up one time. The gene calls are TRBV10-3 and TRBJ1-5; D might be TRBD1 (6 bases). From germline, CDR1 is ENHRY and CDR2 SYGVKD. Trimming removed 6 bases at V and 8 bases at J, with 11 bases between. This CDR3 comprises 12 residues. CDR3 nucleotides: TGTGCCATCAGCGGACAGAGAGAGCCCCAGCATTTT. It yields the protein CAISGQREPQHF.

In its sample, this clonotype ranks as medium-sized. This chain uses TRBV19 with TRBJ1-6, with D possibly matching TRBD1 (6 bases). The germline V gene encodes CDR1 LNHDA and CDR2 SQIVND (reference sequence). V lost 6 bases, J lost 8 bases, and 14 bases lay in between. This CDR3 comprises 14 residues. CDR3 coding DNA: TGTGCCAGTAGCGGAACAGGGACCTATTCACCCCTCCACTTT. It is translated as CASSGTGTYSPLHF. Variable domain in full (rest from reference TRBV19 and TRBJ1-6): DGGITQSPKYLFRKEGQNVTLSCEQNLNHDAMYWYRQDPGQGLRLIYYSQIVNDFQKGDIAEGYSVSREKKESFPLTVTSAQKNPTAFYLCASSGTGTYSPLHFGNGTRLTVT.

The rearrangement links TRBV6-2 or TRBV6-3 to TRBJ1-3, with D possibly being TRBD1 (6 bases). With 4 bases removed from V and 2 bases from J, the gap between germline ends came to 15 bases. Germline CDR1 is MNHEY and CDR2 is SVGEGT. This CDR3 contains 16 residues. The CDR3 sequence: CASSWDGQSAGNTIYF. CDR3 in DNA: TGTGCCAGCAGTTGGGACGGACAGTCAGCTGGAAACACCATATATTTT.

The chain recombines TRBV20-1 with TRBJ1-6; D remains unclear. This CDR3 spans 17 amino acids. V lost 1 base and J 4 bases, leaving 17 bases between the germline ends. Germline V CDR1 and CDR2: DFQATT, SNEGSKA (reference sequence). CDR3 loop: CSARGRGTGIYNSPLHF. The CDR3 region has the DNA TGCAGTGCTAGAGGCCGCGGTACCGGGATATATAATTCACCCCTCCACTTT.

The chain has TRBV27 and TRBJ2-7; D is undetermined. Germline V gives CDR1 MNHEY, CDR2 SMNVEV (reference sequence). The CDR3 extends over 13 amino acids. V shed 6 bases and J shed 5 bases, with 14 bases lying between them. The DNA of the CDR3 is TGTGCCAGCAGCTCCCCCCCCGTGCACGAGCAGTACTTC. This sequence encodes CASSSPPVHEQYF.